The entry below describes one TCR beta chain. Antigen specificity is unknown. Trimming stripped 4 bases from V and 5 bases from J, with 10 bases between. Germline CDR1 is SNHLY and CDR2 is FYNNEI. This CDR3 comprises 13 residues. These data come from a study of cytotoxic CD8 clonotypes in ibrutinib-treated CLL. TCRdb keeps only in-frame clones here, not all; method: immunoSEQ multiplex PCR. This repertoire shows over 100,000 clones, 58% found once; its top ten account for approximately 35%. Notes on the study in general: At the start, clonality exceeded age-matched healthy donors and followed circulating CD8+ T-cell counts. Public clonotypes, an uncommon group, contracted or remained stable on treatment. Clonality was higher at ibrutinib response and returned toward baseline at progression. Different sampling times were used for sustained-remission and progressing patients.

This TCR derives from a human donor with chronic lymphocytic leukemia. This chain uses TRBV2 with TRBJ2-3; unclear D gene. Sequenced here: PBMCs, sampled after 24 months of ibrutinib treatment. CDR3: CASSVLLRDTQYF. DNA of the CDR3: TGTGCCAGCAGTGTACTTCTTAGAGATACGCAGTATTTT.